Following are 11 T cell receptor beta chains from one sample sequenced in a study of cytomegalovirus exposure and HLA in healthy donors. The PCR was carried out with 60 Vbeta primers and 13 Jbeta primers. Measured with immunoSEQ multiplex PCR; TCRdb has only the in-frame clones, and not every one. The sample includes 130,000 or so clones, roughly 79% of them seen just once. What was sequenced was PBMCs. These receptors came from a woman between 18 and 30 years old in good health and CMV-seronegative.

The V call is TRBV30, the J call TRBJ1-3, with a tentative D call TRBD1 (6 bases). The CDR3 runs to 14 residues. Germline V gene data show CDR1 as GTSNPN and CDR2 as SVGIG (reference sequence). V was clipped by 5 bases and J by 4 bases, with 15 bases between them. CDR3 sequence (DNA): TGTGCCTGGTCCATTGGGGGCTCGGGAAACACCATATATTTT. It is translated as CAWSIGGSGNTIYF.

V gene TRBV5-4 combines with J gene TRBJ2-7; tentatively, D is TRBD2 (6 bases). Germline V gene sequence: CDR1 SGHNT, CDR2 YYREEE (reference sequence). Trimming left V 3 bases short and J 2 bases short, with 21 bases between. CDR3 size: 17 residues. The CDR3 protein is CASSSVPSDRSPYEQYF. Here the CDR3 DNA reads TGTGCCAGCAGCTCGGTTCCTAGCGACCGAAGTCCCTACGAGCAGTACTTC.

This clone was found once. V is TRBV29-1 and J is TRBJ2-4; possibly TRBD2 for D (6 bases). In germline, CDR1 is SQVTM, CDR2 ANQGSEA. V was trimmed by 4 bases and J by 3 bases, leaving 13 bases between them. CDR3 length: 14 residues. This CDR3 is CSVGGVGGKNIQYF. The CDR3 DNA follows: TGCAGCGTTGGGGGGGTCGGGGGCAAAAACATTCAGTACTTC. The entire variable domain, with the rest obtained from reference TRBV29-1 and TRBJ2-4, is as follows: SAVISQKPSRDICQRGTSLTIQCQVDSQVTMMFWYRQQPGQSLTLIATANQGSEATYESGFVIDKFPISRPNLTFSTLTVSNMSPEDSSIYLCSVGGVGGKNIQYFGAGTRLSVL.

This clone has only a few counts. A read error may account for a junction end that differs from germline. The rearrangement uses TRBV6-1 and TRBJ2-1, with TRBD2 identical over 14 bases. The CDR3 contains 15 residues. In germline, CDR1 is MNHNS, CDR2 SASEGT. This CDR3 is CASSEGTSGRHEQLF. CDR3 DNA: TGTGCCAGCAGTGAAGGGACTAGCGGGAGGCATGAGCAGCTCTTC.

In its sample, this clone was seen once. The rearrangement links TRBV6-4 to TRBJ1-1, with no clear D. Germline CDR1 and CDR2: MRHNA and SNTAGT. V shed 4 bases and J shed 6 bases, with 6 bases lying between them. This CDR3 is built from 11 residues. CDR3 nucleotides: TGTGCCAGCAGTGTACTCCCTGAAGCTTTCTTT. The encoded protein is CASSVLPEAFF.

CDR3 sequence reads: CASSAPFRSEQYF. The CDR3 DNA sequence: TGTGCCAGCAGTGCTCCTTTTAGATCCGAGCAGTACTTC. The chain uses TRBV2 and TRBJ2-7; D remains unclear. Trimming left V 4 bases short and J 6 bases short, with 13 bases between. CDR3 size: 13 residues. CDR1 and CDR2 (germline): SNHLY, FYNNEI.

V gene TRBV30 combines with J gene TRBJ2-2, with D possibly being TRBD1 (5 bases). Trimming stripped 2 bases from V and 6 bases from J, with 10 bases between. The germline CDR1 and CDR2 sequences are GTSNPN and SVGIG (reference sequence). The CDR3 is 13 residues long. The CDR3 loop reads CAWSPPRAGELFF. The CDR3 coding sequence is TGTGCCTGGAGTCCCCCCAGGGCCGGGGAGCTGTTTTTT.

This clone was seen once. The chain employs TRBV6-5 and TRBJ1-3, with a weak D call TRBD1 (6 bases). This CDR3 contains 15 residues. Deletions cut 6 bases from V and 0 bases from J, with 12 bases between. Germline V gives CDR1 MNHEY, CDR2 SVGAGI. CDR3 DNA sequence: TGTGCCAGCAGCACCACAGGGTCCTCTGGAAACACCATATATTTT. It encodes CASSTTGSSGNTIYF.

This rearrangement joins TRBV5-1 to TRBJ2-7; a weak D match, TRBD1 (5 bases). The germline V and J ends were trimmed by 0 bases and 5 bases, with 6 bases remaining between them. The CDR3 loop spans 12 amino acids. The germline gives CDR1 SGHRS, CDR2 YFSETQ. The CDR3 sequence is CASSLGRDEQYF. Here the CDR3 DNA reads TGCGCCAGCAGCTTGGGCAGGGACGAGCAGTACTTC. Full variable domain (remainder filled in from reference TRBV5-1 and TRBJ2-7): KAGVTQTPRYLIKTRGQQVTLSCSPISGHRSVSWYQQTPGQGLQFLFEYFSETQRNKGNFPGRFSGRQFSNSRSEMNVSTLELGDSALYLCASSLGRDEQYFGPGTRLTVT.

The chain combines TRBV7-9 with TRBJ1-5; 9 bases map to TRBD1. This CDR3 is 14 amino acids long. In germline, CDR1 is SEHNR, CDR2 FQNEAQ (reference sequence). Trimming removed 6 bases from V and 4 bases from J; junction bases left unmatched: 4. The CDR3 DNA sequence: TGTGCCAGCAGTTCGACAGGGGGAAATCAGCCCCAGCATTTT. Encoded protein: CASSSTGGNQPQHF.

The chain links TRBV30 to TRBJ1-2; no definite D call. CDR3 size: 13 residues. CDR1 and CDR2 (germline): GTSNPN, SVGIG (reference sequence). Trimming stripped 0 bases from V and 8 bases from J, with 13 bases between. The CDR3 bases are TGTGCCTGGAGTGTACGGAGAAGAAGGGGCTACACCTTC. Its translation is CAWSVRRRRGYTF.